This TCR beta chain was sequenced for a study of blood T cell repertoires in COVID-19. Turning to the study itself: COVID-19 samples from acute and convalescent phases originated in the United States, Italy and Spain. PBMCs, B-cell-depleted T cells, or T cells provided the cDNA or gDNA that made up the material.

The method was immunoSEQ multiplex PCR; TCRdb's version includes in-frame clones alone and lacks a portion of them. The data hold about 440,000 clones, with about nine tenths observed a single time. Participant ages covered roughly 18 to 89 years across 24 US areas. Each participant's cohort was designated according to participant-reported clinical history. J lost 7 bases, V lost 4 bases, and 12 bases had no gene match. The CDR3 has 18 amino acids. The germline CDR1 and CDR2 sequences are SGHTS and YDEGEE. Input material: PBMCs or T cells enriched from blood (not recorded which). This receptor was identified in a man aged 18 to 30 who had recovered from COVID-19. The genes are TRBV5-8 and TRBJ2-2; TRBD2 agrees at 14 bases. The CDR3 is CASSPRTSGGTRSGELFF. CDR3 in DNA: TGTGCCAGCAGCCCTCGGACTAGCGGGGGGACCCGAAGCGGGGAGCTGTTTTTT.